This TCR beta chain was sequenced during a study of blood T cell repertoires in COVID-19. Study details: Acute and convalescent COVID-19 samples came from the United States, Italy and Spain.

In the study's own analysis: Amplifying reference gene primers gave estimates of nucleated cell counts. Method: immunoSEQ multiplex PCR; TCRdb's copy keeps in-frame clones and lacks some. V and J calls and clone size are as listed in that table; D and trimming were resolved from the DNA. The table includes about 220,000 clones, about 80% detected once. V was clipped by 0 bases and J by 3 bases, with 9 bases between them. CDR3 length equals 15 residues. Germline V gives CDR1 LGHDT, CDR2 YNNKEL (reference sequence). This clonotype was obtained from a woman under 40 who had recovered from COVID-19. V usage is TRBV3-1 (or the pseudogene TRBV3-2) and J usage is TRBJ1-5; D is undetermined. The source material was peripheral blood. CDR3 bases: TGTGCCAGCAGCCAAGATAGCAGATTCAATCAGCCCCAGCATTTT. Amino acid sequence: CASSQDSRFNQPQHF.